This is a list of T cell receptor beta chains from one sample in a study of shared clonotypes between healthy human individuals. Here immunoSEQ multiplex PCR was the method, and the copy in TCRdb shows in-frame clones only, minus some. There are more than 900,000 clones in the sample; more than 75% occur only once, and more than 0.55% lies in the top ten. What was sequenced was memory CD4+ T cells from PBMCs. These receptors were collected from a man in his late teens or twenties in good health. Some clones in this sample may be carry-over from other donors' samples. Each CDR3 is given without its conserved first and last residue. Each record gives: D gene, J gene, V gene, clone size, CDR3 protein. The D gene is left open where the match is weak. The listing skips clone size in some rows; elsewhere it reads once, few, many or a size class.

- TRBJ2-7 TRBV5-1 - ASSFWNVGATSFSRQY
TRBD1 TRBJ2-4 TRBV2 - ASRALGQGGIQY
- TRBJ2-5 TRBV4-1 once ASSPPQIETQY
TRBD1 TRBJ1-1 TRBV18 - ASSPGQANEAF
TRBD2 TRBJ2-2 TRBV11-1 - ASSRTSGNTNTGELF
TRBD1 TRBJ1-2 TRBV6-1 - ASRAAGGIGYT
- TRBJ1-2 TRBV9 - ASTPSGPANYGYT
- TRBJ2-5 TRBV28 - ASSITYQETQY
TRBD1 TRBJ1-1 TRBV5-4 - ASSRRDRGGNTEAF
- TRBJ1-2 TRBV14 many ASSQGGYYGYT
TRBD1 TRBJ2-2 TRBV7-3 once ASSFTVDRVGTGELF
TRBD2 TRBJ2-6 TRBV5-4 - ASSLGGLGSGANVLT
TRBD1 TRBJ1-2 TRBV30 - AWSVLTGAGGYT
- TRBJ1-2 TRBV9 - ASSVATASHYGYT
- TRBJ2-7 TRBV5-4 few ASSLKGGPYEQY
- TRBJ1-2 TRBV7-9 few ASSLGQANYGYT
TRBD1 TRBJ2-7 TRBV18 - ASSPYGQGAYEQY
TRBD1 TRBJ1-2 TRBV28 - ASTPGTGRDYGYT
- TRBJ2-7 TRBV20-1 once SAGESYEQY
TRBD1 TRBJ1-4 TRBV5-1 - ASSPNGQGGEKLF
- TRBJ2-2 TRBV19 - ASSPVSGFNTGELF
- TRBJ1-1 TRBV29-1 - SVVSGARTEAF
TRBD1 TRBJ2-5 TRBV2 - ASSEKRQGTETQY
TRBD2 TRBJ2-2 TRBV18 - ASSPPREATGELF
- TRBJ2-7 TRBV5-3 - ARSATYEQY
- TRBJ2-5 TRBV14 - ASSQGPFQETQY
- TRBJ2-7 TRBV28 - ASSLPVPYEQY
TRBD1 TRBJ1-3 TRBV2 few ASNPRDRGNTIY
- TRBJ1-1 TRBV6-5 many ASSYLGGTEAF
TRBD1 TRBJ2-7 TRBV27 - ASSFGQGVYEQY
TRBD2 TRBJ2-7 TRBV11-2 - ASSLFGGSSNEQY
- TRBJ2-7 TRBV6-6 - ASSSVLGAYEQY
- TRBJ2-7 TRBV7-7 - ASSQTGSYEQY
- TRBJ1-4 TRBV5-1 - ASSAATNEKLF
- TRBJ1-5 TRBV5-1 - ASSLEGGLSNQPQH
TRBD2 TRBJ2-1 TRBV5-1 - ASSLGGASGLNEQF
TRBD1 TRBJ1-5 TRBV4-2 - ASSRHRGRDQPQH
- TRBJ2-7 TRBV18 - ASSPQMGASLGEQY
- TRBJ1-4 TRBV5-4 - ASSLDGTSNEKLF
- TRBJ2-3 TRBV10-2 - ASSASYQTTGTDTQY
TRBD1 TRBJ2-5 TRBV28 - ASSLQGAQETQY
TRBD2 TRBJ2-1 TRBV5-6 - ASSLGLARTEQF
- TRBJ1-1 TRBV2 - ASSELGRPRTF
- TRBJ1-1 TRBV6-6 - ASTILGDTEAF
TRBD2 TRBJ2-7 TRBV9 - ASTPGLAGGGSYEQY
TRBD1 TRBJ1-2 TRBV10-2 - ASTSGGLGWGYT
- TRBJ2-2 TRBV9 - ASSGPNTGELF